This record concerns one T cell receptor beta chain sequence. Its antigen has not been determined. No base quality information exists; no much larger clone differs at one position. CDR1 SGHDT and CDR2 YYEEEE were looked up in the germline V gene. The CDR3 covers 16 residues, taking in both the cysteine and the phenylalanine. Just CDR3 DNA is preserved here, 48 bases in frame from base 1. For this chain, trimming is 4 bases at the V end and 3 bases at the J end, and the number of junction bases without a gene match is 8. At one collaborating source in Seattle, patients were enrolled during active infection and were followed longitudinally through the course of disease. Collaborating institutions collected whole blood in K2EDTA tubes following their own protocols. For TCRbeta analysis, collaborators shipped samples in one of three forms: frozen whole blood, isolated PBMCs, or DNA extracted from either of those sample types.

The immunoSEQ Assay, a bias-controlled multiplex PCR, was used to amplify TCRbeta CDR3 regions from genomic DNA. The study's processing was this. Nucleated cell counts per sample were estimated from amplification of reference gene primers within the assay. To quantify the absolute abundance of each unique TCRbeta CDR3 rearrangement, sequence reads were collapsed and filtered. For each sample, productive Simpson clonality was calculated as the square root of Simpson's diversity index over productive rearrangements. Not all clones reach the TCRdb copy of this immuneACCESS table, which keeps in-frame sequences only. Checked studies attribute under half of the gap to unresolved V genes and leave the rest unexplained. That table gives V, J and clone size, and the DNA gave D and trimming. This sample comprises 150,000 to 200,000 clones, 87% of them detected only once. Around 13% of the sample is held by the ten biggest clonotypes.

These data are taken from a study of blood T cell repertoires in COVID-19 (dated by TCRdb to the early 2020s). In terms of the full investigation: Samples from collaborators originated in the United States, Italy and Spain and spanned both the acute and convalescent phases of COVID-19. Subjects who had been exposed to COVID-19, were actively infected with it, or had recovered from it provided the deeply sampled blood TCRbeta repertoires that made up the dataset. The sample metadata nearly always contained a de-identified subject ID, COVID-19 status, age in years and sex. The prospective study material was composed of cDNA or gDNA derived from T cells, B-cell-depleted T cells, or PBMCs. Samples came from the ongoing ImmuneRACE study (first 160 participants) plus 1,254 subjects from 6 global collaborators. Where available, HLA class I and class II types were obtained from metadata supplied by the sample provider rather than from assay-based typing. The repertoires were released in a freely available public database intended as a resource for research on the immune response to SARS-CoV-2.

The paper as a whole reports these results and caveats: How much clinical and demographic metadata was included differed by source and by participant, and the metadata was provided uncurated.

Sample: peripheral blood. The chain uses TRBV5-6 and TRBJ2-3, with TRBD2 identical over 10 junction bases. This TCR came from a woman in her seventies with COVID-19, enrolled during active disease. The DNA reads as follows: TGTGCCAGCAGCAGATATCCTAGCGGGAGTACAGATACGCAGTATTTT. The encoded protein is CASSRYPSGSTDTQYF.